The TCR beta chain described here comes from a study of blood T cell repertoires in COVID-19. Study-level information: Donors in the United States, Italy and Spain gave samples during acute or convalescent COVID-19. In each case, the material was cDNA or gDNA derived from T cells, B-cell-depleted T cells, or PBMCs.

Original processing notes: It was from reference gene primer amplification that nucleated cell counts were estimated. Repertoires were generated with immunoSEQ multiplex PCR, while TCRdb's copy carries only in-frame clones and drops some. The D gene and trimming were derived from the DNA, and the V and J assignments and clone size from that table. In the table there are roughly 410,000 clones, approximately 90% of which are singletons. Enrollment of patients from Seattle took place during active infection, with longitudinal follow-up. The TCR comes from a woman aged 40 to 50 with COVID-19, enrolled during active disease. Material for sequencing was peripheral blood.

CDR3 bases: TGCGCCAGCAGCTCCTTCCTAGGTTCGCGAGGTACGAATGAGCAGTTCTTC. It encodes CASSSFLGSRGTNEQFF. V gene TRBV5-1 combines with J gene TRBJ2-1; D is ambiguous. Per germline, CDR1 SGHRS and CDR2 YFSETQ. The germline V and J ends were trimmed by 3 bases and 7 bases, with 23 bases remaining between them. The CDR3 has 17 amino acids. Using reference TRBV5-1 and TRBJ2-1 for the parts outside the CDR3, the full variable domain is KAGVTQTPRYLIKTRGQQVTLSCSPISGHRSVSWYQQTPGQGLQFLFEYFSETQRNKGNFPGRFSGRQFSNSRSEMNVSTLELGDSALYLCASSSFLGSRGTNEQFFGPGTRLTVL.